These 17 T cell receptor beta chains came from one sample sequenced in a study of T cells in Graves' hyperthyroidism and ophthalmopathy. Using RNA transcripts as the source, TCR beta CDR3 regions were amplified. With the HTBI primer set, the TCR CDR3 went through a first round of RT-PCR. A single record per CDR3 protein comes from TCRdb applying MiXCR to the multiplex PCR reads. Of approximately 520,000 distinct CDR3 sequences in the sample, less than 25% were seen once. Sequencing was carried out using blood. The receptors shown here come from a woman in her 30s with Graves' ophthalmopathy.

This clonotype was observed at least ten times. The rearrangement links TRBV6-5 to TRBJ1-1, with a weak D call TRBD1 (6 bases). V shed 7 bases and J shed 0 bases, with 12 bases lying between them. The CDR3 loop spans 14 amino acids. The germline CDR1 and CDR2 sequences are MNHEY and SVGAGI. The CDR3 sequence: CASTAGVMNTEAFF. CDR3 coding DNA: TGTGCCAGCACCGCAGGGGTGATGAACACTGAAGCTTTCTTT.

Notes on this clonotype: A much larger clone differs by one base, so this may be a read error. The CDR3 loop is CASSLTGWQPQRF. The CDR3 DNA reads as TGTGCCAGCAGTTTAACAGGTTGGCAGCCCCAGCGTTTT. This chain joins TRBV27 and TRBJ1-5; possible D gene TRBD1, 5 bases. Germline V gene lookup returns CDR1 MNHEY and CDR2 SMNVEV (reference sequence). The CDR3 length is 13 residues.

This clonotype was picked up many times. This chain uses TRBV15 with TRBJ2-5, with a possible D match to TRBD1 (5 bases). The CDR3 runs 13 residues. V was trimmed by 5 bases and J by 5 bases, leaving 12 bases between them. CDR1 and CDR2 from the germline V gene are LNHNV and YYDKDF (reference sequence). CDR3 sequence reads: CATSLRGGETQYF. In DNA form, the CDR3 reads TGTGCCACCAGCTTAAGGGGTGGGGAGACCCAGTACTTC.

The chain employs TRBV10-3 and TRBJ1-5, with 7 nucleotides matching TRBD1. The trim removed 5 bases at V and 6 bases at J, leaving 7 bases unmatched. CDR1 is ENHRY and CDR2 is SYGVKD in the germline V gene. This CDR3 spans 14 amino acids. The CDR3 DNA is TGTGCCATCAGTAAAGAAGGGGGCCCTCAGCCCCAGCATTTT. Its protein product is CAISKEGGPQPQHF.

The table lists this clonotype with a few counts. The rearrangement joins TRBV6-1 to TRBJ1-2; D call uncertain. The germline V gene has CDR1 MNHNS and CDR2 SASEGT. CDR3 length: 15 amino acids. V was trimmed by 7 bases and J by 9 bases, leaving 24 bases between them. The CDR3 spells CASTRNPQTQLSYTF. As DNA, the CDR3 is TGTGCCAGCACCCGAAACCCCCAGACCCAGCTGAGCTACACCTTC.

This clonotype was seen ten or more times. V usage is TRBV15 and J usage is TRBJ2-5; no reliable D call. This CDR3 spans 12 amino acids. Germline CDR1 LNHNV, CDR2 YYDKDF (reference sequence). Deletions cut 3 bases from V and 7 bases from J, with 9 bases between. The CDR3: CATSSGFRTQYF. The CDR3, as DNA: TGTGCCACCAGCAGTGGGTTTAGGACCCAGTACTTC.

This clonotype was detected only a few times. The rearrangement joins TRBV18 to TRBJ2-7, with 8 bases fitting TRBD1. Trimming took 5 bases from V and 6 from J; bases not matched to a gene: 3. CDR3 length equals 12 residues. The germline V gene encodes CDR1 KGHSH and CDR2 LQKENI. CDR3: CASSSDRAEQYF. The CDR3, as DNA: TGTGCCAGCTCATCGGACAGGGCCGAGCAGTACTTC.

This clonotype has ten or more counts. The chain recombines TRBV4-3 with TRBJ1-2, with D unresolved. The ends were cut back, 3 bases at V and 6 bases at J, with 11 bases in the middle. The length of the CDR3 is 13 residues. Germline CDR1 reads LGHNA; CDR2 reads YSLEER. Here the CDR3 reads CASSQVSGNGYTF. In nucleotides, the CDR3 is TGCGCCAGCAGCCAGGTGTCTGGGAATGGCTACACCTTC.

This clonotype was observed many times. The gene calls are TRBV11-2 and TRBJ2-7; no clear D gene. V shed 7 bases and J shed 3 bases, with 13 bases lying between them. The CDR3 runs to 13 residues. The V gene's germline CDR1 is SGHAT and CDR2 FQNNGV. Written as DNA, the CDR3 is TGTGCCAGCACCTCAGCCGAAAACTACGAGCAGTACTTC. Translated: CASTSAENYEQYF.

This clonotype was detected many times. This sequence joins TRBV6-5 and TRBJ2-7; D perhaps matches TRBD1 (6 bases). Germline CDR1 MNHEY, CDR2 SVGAGI. The CDR3 contains 15 residues. Trimming took 0 bases from V and 5 from J, leaving 14 bases between them. CDR3 region: CASSYSYRVLDEQYF. Here the CDR3 DNA reads TGTGCCAGCAGTTACTCTTACAGGGTACTCGACGAGCAGTACTTC.

This chain uses TRBV4-1 with TRBJ1-1; D is unresolved. Trimming stripped 2 bases from V and 0 bases from J, with 10 bases between. This CDR3 region has 15 residues. CDR1 is MGHRA, CDR2 YSYEKL, per germline. CDR3: CASSQSAAMNTEAFF. CDR3 nucleotides: TGCGCCAGCAGCCAATCGGCGGCTATGAACACTGAAGCTTTCTTT.

This clonotype has just a few counts. The V call is TRBV20-1, the J call TRBJ1-5, with 9 bases lining up with TRBD1. CDR1 and CDR2 (germline): DFQATT, SNEGSKA (reference sequence). The CDR3 loop spans 15 amino acids. V lost 3 bases, J lost 6 bases, and 9 bases stayed unmatched. The CDR3 bases are TGCAGTGCTAGTCCCGGGACAGGGTTGAGTCAGCCCCAGCATTTT. It yields the protein CSASPGTGLSQPQHF.

The V gene is TRBV6-5, the J gene TRBJ1-2; D remains unclear. This CDR3 is built from 14 residues. Trimming removed 0 bases from V and 4 bases from J, with 9 bases in between. Germline assignment: CDR1 MNHEY and CDR2 SVGAGI. Here the CDR3 DNA reads TGTGCCAGCAGTTACTCGGACGACCCCTATGGCTACACCTTC. Protein: CASSYSDDPYGYTF.

This clonotype showed up just a few times. V gene TRBV20-1 combines with J gene TRBJ1-1, with 7 bases fitting TRBD1. Trimming removed 6 bases from V and 3 bases from J; junction bases left unmatched: 7. CDR1 is DFQATT and CDR2 is SNEGSKA in the germline V gene (reference sequence). The CDR3 is 13 residues long. CDR3 protein: CSARTGFDTEAFF. The CDR3 DNA follows: TGCAGTGCCCGGACAGGCTTCGACACTGAAGCTTTCTTT.

The chain carries TRBV27 and TRBJ2-7; 7 positions agree with TRBD1. Trimming took 2 bases from V and 3 from J; bases not matched to a gene: 7. Per germline, CDR1 MNHEY and CDR2 SMNVEV (reference sequence). The CDR3 length is 15 residues. This CDR3 reads CASSLKGQRGYEQYF. CDR3 coding DNA: TGTGCCAGCAGTTTAAAGGGACAGCGTGGCTACGAGCAGTACTTC.

This clonotype was recorded a few times. The DNA for the CDR3 is TGTGCCAGCAGCCAACAAAGCCGCTCTGGAAACACCATATATTTT. It specifies CASSQQSRSGNTIYF. V and J are TRBV14 and TRBJ1-3; D ambiguous. V lost 2 bases to trimming and J lost 0 bases, with 8 bases between them. This CDR3 has 15 amino acids. The germline V gene encodes CDR1 SGHDN and CDR2 FVKESK. The whole variable domain, remainder taken from reference TRBV14 and TRBJ1-3, is EAGVTQFPSHSVIEKGQTVTLRCDPISGHDNLYWYRRVMGKEIKFLLHFVKESKQDESGMPNNRFLAERTGGTYSTLKVQPAELEDSGVYFCASSQQSRSGNTIYFGEGSWLTVV.

This clonotype was counted ten times or more. The chain employs TRBV11-2 and TRBJ2-7; D not certain. The CDR3 consists of 14 residues. Trimming stripped 6 bases from V and 4 bases from J, with 16 bases between. The germline V gene has CDR1 SGHAT and CDR2 FQNNGV. The CDR3 DNA is TGTGCCAGCAGTGGTAAGACCTCCACTTACGAGCAGTACTTC. Translating it yields CASSGKTSTYEQYF.